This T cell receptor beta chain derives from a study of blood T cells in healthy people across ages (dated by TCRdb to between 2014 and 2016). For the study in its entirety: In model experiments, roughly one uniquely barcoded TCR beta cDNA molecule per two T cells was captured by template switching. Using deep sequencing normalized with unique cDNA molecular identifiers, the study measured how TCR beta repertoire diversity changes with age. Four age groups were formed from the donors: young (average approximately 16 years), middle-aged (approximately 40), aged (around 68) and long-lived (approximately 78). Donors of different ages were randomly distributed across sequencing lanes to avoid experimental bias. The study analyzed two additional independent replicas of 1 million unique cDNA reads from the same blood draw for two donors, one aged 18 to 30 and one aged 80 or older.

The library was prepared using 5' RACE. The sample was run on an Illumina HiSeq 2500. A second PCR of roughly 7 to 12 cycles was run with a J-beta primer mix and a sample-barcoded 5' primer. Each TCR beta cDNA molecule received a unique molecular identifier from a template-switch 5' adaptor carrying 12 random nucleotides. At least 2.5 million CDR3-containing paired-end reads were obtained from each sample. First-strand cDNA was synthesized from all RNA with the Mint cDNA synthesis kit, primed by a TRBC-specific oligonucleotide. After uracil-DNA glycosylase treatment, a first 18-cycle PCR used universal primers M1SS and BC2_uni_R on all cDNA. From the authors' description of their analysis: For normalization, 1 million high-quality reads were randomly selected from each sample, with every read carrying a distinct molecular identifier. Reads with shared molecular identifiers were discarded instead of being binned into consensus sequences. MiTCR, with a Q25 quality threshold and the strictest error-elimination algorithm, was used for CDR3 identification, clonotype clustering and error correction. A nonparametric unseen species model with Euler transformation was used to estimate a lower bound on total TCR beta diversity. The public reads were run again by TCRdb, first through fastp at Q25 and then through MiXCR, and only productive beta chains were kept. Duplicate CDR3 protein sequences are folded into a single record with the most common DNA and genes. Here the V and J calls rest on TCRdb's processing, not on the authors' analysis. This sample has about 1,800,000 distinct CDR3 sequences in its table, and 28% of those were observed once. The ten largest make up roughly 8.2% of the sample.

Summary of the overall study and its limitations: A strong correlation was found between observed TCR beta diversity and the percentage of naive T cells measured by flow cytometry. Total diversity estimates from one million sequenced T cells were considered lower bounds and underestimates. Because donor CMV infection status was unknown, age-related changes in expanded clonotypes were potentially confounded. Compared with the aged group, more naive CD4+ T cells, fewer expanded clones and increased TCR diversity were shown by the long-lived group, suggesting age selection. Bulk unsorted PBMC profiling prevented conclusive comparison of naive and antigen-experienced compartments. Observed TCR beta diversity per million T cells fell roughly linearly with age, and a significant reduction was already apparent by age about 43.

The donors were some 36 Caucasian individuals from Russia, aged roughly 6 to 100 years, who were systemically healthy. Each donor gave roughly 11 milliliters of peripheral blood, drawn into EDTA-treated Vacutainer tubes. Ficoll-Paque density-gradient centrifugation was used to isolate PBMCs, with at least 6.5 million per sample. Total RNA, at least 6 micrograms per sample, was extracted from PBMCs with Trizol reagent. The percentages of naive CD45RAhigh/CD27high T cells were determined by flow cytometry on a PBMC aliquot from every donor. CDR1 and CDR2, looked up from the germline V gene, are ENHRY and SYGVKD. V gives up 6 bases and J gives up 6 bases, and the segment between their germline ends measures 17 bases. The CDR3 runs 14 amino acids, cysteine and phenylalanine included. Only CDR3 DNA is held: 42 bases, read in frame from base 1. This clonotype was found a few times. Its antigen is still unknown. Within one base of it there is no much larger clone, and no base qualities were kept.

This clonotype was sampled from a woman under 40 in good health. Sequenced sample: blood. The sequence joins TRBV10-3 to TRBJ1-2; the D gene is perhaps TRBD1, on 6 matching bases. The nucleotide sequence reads TGTGCCATCAGAGACCCGGGGGCGGACGATGGCTACACCTTC. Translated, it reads CAIRDPGADDGYTF.